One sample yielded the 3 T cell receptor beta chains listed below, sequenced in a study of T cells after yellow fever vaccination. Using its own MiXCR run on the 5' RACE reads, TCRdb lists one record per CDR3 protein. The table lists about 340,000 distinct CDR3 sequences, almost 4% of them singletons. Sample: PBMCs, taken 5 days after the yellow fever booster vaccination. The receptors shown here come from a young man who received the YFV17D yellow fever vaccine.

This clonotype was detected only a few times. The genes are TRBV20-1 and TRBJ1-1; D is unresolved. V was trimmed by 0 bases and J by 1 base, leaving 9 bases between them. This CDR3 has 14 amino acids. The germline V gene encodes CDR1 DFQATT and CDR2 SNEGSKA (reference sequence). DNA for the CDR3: TGCAGTGCTAGAGATCAAGAGGGGAACACTGAAGCTTTCTTT. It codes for CSARDQEGNTEAFF.

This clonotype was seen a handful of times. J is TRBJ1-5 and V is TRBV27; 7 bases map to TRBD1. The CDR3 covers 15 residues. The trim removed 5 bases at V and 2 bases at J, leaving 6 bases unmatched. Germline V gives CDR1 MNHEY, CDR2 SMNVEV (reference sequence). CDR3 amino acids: CASSLSGTGNQPQHF. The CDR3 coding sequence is TGTGCCAGCAGTCTCTCCGGGACAGGCAATCAGCCCCAGCATTTT.

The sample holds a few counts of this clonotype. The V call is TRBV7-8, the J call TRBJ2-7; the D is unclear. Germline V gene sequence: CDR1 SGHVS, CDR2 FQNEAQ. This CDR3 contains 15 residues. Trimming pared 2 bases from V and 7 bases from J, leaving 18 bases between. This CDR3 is CASSLTIGQRREQYF. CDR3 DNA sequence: TGTGCCAGCAGCTTAACAATCGGTCAACGTCGGGAGCAGTACTTC. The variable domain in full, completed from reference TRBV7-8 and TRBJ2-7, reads GAGVSQSPRYKVAKRGQDVALRCDPISGHVSLFWYQQALGQGPEFLTYFQNEAQLDKSGLPSDRFFAERPEGSVSTLKIQRTQQEDSAVYLCASSLTIGQRREQYFGPGTRLTVT.